This T cell receptor (beta chain) was retrieved from a study of OX40 agonist ivuxolimab in advanced cancers. Study-wide findings and caveats: The expanded peripheral T cells' antigen specificity was not determined.

Assay used: immunoSEQ multiplex PCR; TCRdb lists only in-frame clones, some missing. The sample includes some 87,000 clones, roughly 90% seen only once; the top ten take 0.72%. V lost 1 base and J 8 bases, leaving 8 bases between the germline ends. This CDR3 contains 11 residues. Germline V gives CDR1 SQVTM, CDR2 ANQGSEA. Concerning this clone itself: The antigen is unknown.

This receptor was obtained from an adult with an advanced solid tumor such as melanoma, head and neck, liver or kidney cancer. The material was CD4+ or CD8+ T cells sorted from blood, obtained in a trial of the OX40 agonist ivuxolimab. This rearrangement joins TRBV29-1 to TRBJ1-2; D may be TRBD1 (5 bases). This CDR3 is CSVEVGEGYTF. The DNA of the CDR3 is TGCAGCGTTGAAGTGGGGGAGGGCTACACCTTC.